This T cell receptor beta chain comes out of a study of cytomegalovirus exposure and HLA in healthy donors. V dropped 3 bases and J dropped 5; count of bases not matched to a gene: 4. CDR1 and CDR2 from the germline V gene are SGHNT and YYREEE (reference sequence). CDR3 length: 14 residues. As regards this clone: As yet, its antigen is unknown.

Researchers ran the PCR with 60 Vbeta and 13 Jbeta primers. Profiled with immunoSEQ multiplex PCR; TCRdb holds only in-frame clones, not every one. Among some 110,000 clones listed, around 76% were seen once. The study's findings and limits: A previous analysis found most TCR beta V segments productive roughly 87% or roughly 30% of the time. It was taken for granted in presence/absence analyses that sequencing depth across donors was roughly uniform. Association with HLA alleles at 0.05 false discovery rate was found for 15,000 to 20,000 TCR beta sequences in a later analysis.

This receptor was identified in a man in his forties in good health and CMV-seropositive. Sequencing input: PBMCs. V is TRBV5-4 and J is TRBJ2-2; the match to TRBD1 covers 7 bases. CDR3 region: CASSWDRGTGELFF. The DNA for the CDR3 is TGTGCCAGCAGCTGGGACAGAGGGACCGGGGAGCTGTTTTTT.